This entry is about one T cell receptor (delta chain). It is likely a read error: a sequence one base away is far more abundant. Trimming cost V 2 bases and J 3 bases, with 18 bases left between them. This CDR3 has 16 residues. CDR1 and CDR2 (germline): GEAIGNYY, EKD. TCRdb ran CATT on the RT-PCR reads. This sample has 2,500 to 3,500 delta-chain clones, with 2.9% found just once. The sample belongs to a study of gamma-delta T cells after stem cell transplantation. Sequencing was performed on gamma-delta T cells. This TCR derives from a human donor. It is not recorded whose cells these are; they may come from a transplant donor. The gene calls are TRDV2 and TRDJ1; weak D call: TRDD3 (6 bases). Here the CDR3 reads CACDRLGPVYADKLIF. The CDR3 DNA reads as TGTGCCTGTGACAGACTGGGACCCGTCTACGCCGATAAACTCATCTTT.